The 27 T cell receptor beta chains presented below share a single source sample, sequenced in a study of blood T cell repertoires in COVID-19. Sequenced by immunoSEQ multiplex PCR; TCRdb stores in-frame clones only, minus some. This sample carries just under 250,000 clones, more than 75% of them seen once, and the ten largest clones take about 2.9%. The sequenced sample was peripheral blood. The receptors stem from a young woman who had recovered from COVID-19.

This clone has a single count. The chain is built from TRBV5-1 and TRBJ1-1; D not resolved. Germline V gives CDR1 SGHRS, CDR2 YFSETQ. The CDR3 extends over 16 amino acids. Trimming took 4 bases from V and 0 from J, leaving 16 bases between them. CDR3: CASSIRHGGLNTEAFF. CDR3 nucleotide sequence: TGCGCCAGCAGCATTAGACACGGTGGTTTGAACACTGAAGCTTTCTTT.

This clone was observed once. The chain carries TRBV30 and TRBJ2-7; 7 bases fit TRBD1. CDR3 length equals 13 residues. CDR1 GTSNPN and CDR2 SVGIG come from the germline V gene (reference sequence). J was trimmed by 1 base and V by 2 bases; bases with no gene match: 2. DNA for the CDR3: TGTGCCTGGAGTCCGGGACAGTCCTACGAGCAGTACTTC. Translated, it gives CAWSPGQSYEQYF.

CDR3 in DNA: TGTGCCAGCAGCTCCGCGGGGACTGAAGCTTTCTTT. The encoded protein is CASSSAGTEAFF. The chain couples TRBV11-2 to TRBJ1-1; D not resolved. Deletions cut 4 bases from V and 5 bases from J, with 8 bases between. The CDR3 length is 12 residues. Germline CDR1 is SGHAT and CDR2 is FQNNGV.

This chain uses TRBV2 with TRBJ2-3; 9 nucleotides agree with TRBD2. Germline CDR1 is SNHLY and CDR2 is FYNNEI. The V segment lost 7 bases and the J segment 1 base; nucleotides outside the gene matches: 3. The CDR3 runs 14 residues. This chain's CDR3 is CASTKRGGTDTQYF. CDR3 DNA sequence: TGTGCCAGCACCAAGCGGGGGGGCACAGATACGCAGTATTTT.

This clone was observed a few times. This rearrangement joins TRBV2 to TRBJ1-5, with 7 positions matching TRBD1. Germline V gene data show CDR1 as SNHLY and CDR2 as FYNNEI. Losses at the gene ends were 2 bases for V and 5 bases for J; bases not matched to a gene: 6. The CDR3 has 15 amino acids. CDR3 residues: CASSERAGGHQPQHF. The CDR3 bases are TGTGCCAGCAGTGAAAGGGCAGGGGGGCATCAGCCCCAGCATTTT.

The CDR3 sequence is CASSQEVAGGHYEQYF. CDR3 DNA: TGTGCCAGCAGCCAAGAGGTAGCGGGGGGGCACTACGAGCAGTACTTC. J is TRBJ2-7 and V is TRBV4-2; TRBD2 matches 11 bases. CDR3 length equals 16 residues. Losses at the gene ends were 0 bases for V and 3 bases for J; bases not matched to a gene: 4. Germline V gene data show CDR1 as LGHNA and CDR2 as YNFKEQ.

This chain connects TRBV18 to TRBJ1-1; D might be TRBD1 (6 bases). Trimming took 4 bases from V and 5 from J, leaving 14 bases between them. Germline assignment: CDR1 KGHSH and CDR2 LQKENI. This CDR3 has 14 residues. The CDR3 DNA follows: TGTGCCAGCTCACGATCCTCAGGGGTAACTGAAGCTTTCTTT. This codes for CASSRSSGVTEAFF.

The chain has TRBV5-1 and TRBJ1-2; tentative D call: TRBD1 (5 bases). The V and J ends lost 4 bases and 3 bases respectively, with 13 bases between them. Germline loops: CDR1 SGHRS, CDR2 YFSETQ. The CDR3 consists of 14 residues. The CDR3 DNA sequence: TGCGCCAGCAGCGTGACGGGCAGGGACTATGGCTACACCTTC. This codes for CASSVTGRDYGYTF.

V usage is TRBV7-2 and J usage is TRBJ1-2; 11 nucleotides agree with TRBD1. This CDR3 has 15 residues. From germline, CDR1 is SGHTA and CDR2 FQGNSA. J was trimmed by 8 bases and V by 1 base; bases with no gene match: 6. CDR3 loop: CASSLVWTGGQGYTF. The CDR3 nucleotides are TGTGCCAGCAGCTTAGTTTGGACAGGGGGCCAAGGCTACACCTTC.

V gene TRBV5-5 combines with J gene TRBJ1-2; TRBD1 might be the D (5 bases). Per the germline V gene, CDR1 is SGHKS and CDR2 is YYEKEE (reference sequence). Trimming stripped 4 bases from V and 0 bases from J, with 13 bases between. CDR3 length: 15 residues. CDR3 DNA sequence: TGTGCCAGCAGCCTTGACAGCTTAGCTAACTATGGCTACACCTTC. Its translation is CASSLDSLANYGYTF.

The chain links TRBV6-5 to TRBJ2-7; a possible D gene is TRBD1 (5 bases). V shed 7 bases and J shed 1 base, with 11 bases lying between them. CDR1 and CDR2 from the germline V gene are MNHEY and SVGAGI. CDR3 length: 13 residues. The CDR3 DNA reads as TGTGCCAGCATGGTGGGGCGATCCTACGAGCAGTACTTC. Its translation: CASMVGRSYEQYF.

The V and J genes are TRBV18 and TRBJ1-6; D perhaps matches TRBD1 (6 bases). Germline assignment: CDR1 KGHSH and CDR2 LQKENI. The CDR3 has 15 residues. Trimming pared 1 base from V and 3 bases from J, leaving 7 bases between. This chain's CDR3 is CASSPLDSYNSPLHF. CDR3 DNA sequence: TGTGCCAGCTCACCACTGGACAGCTATAATTCACCCCTCCACTTT.

The chain has TRBV18 and TRBJ2-7; 10 positions match TRBD1. Germline V CDR1 and CDR2: KGHSH, LQKENI. J lost 3 bases, V lost 3 bases, and 2 bases had no gene match. The CDR3 totals 14 residues. CDR3 DNA: TGTGCCAGCTCACCGGACAGGGGGATCTACGAGCAGTACTTC. Encoded protein: CASSPDRGIYEQYF. The full variable domain, with the rest looked up from reference TRBV18 and TRBJ2-7, is NAGVMQNPRHLVRRRGQEARLRCSPMKGHSHVYWYRQLPEEGLKFMVYLQKENIIDESGMPKERFSAEFPKEGPSILRIQQVVRGDSAAYFCASSPDRGIYEQYFGPGTRLTVT.

The chain uses TRBV9 and TRBJ2-2; 10 nucleotides line up with TRBD1. Per germline, CDR1 SGDLS and CDR2 YYNGEE. The CDR3 length is 16 residues. Trimming cost V 5 bases and J 3 bases; bases outside gene matches: 7. The CDR3 DNA reads as TGTGCCAGCAGGGCGACAGGGGGCGCTTACACCGGGGAGCTGTTTTTT. Protein: CASRATGGAYTGELFF.

This clone was observed a few times. The chain joins TRBV5-1 to TRBJ2-3; D unclear. In germline, CDR1 is SGHRS, CDR2 YFSETQ. The V end was cut by 0 bases, the J end by 6 bases, with 11 bases between. The CDR3 runs to 14 residues. The CDR3 sequence: CASSLAVAEDTQYF. The CDR3, as DNA: TGCGCCAGCAGCTTGGCGGTCGCGGAGGATACGCAGTATTTT. The full variable domain, with the rest looked up from reference TRBV5-1 and TRBJ2-3, is KAGVTQTPRYLIKTRGQQVTLSCSPISGHRSVSWYQQTPGQGLQFLFEYFSETQRNKGNFPGRFSGRQFSNSRSEMNVSTLELGDSALYLCASSLAVAEDTQYFGPGTRLTVL.

This clone was seen just once. The chain uses TRBV30 and TRBJ2-7, with D tentatively TRBD1 (6 bases). The ends were cut back, 0 bases at V and 2 bases at J, with 8 bases in the middle. The CDR3 is 13 residues long. The germline gives CDR1 GTSNPN, CDR2 SVGIG (reference sequence). This CDR3 is CAWSVGQTYEQYF. DNA of the CDR3: TGTGCCTGGAGTGTGGGACAAACCTACGAGCAGTACTTC. Full variable domain (remainder filled in from reference TRBV30 and TRBJ2-7): SQTIHQWPATLVQPVGSPLSLECTVEGTSNPNLYWYRQAAGRGLQLLFYSVGIGQISSEVPQNLSASRPQDRQFILSSKKLLLSDSGFYLCAWSVGQTYEQYFGPGTRLTVT.

The chain's CDR3 is CASSYREGANTEAFF. As DNA, the CDR3 is TGTGCCAGCAGTTACAGGGAGGGCGCGAACACTGAAGCTTTCTTT. The J gene is TRBJ1-1, the V gene TRBV6-5; D is unresolved. V dropped 2 bases and J dropped 1 base, with 11 bases sitting between them. Germline V gene sequence: CDR1 MNHEY, CDR2 SVGAGI. CDR3 length: 15 amino acids.

This clone has only one observation. The chain couples TRBV27 to TRBJ1-1; 7 nucleotides align to TRBD1. Germline CDR1 is MNHEY and CDR2 is SMNVEV (reference sequence). This CDR3 has 15 residues. Losses at the gene ends were 5 bases for V and 0 bases for J; bases not matched to a gene: 6. The CDR3 loop reads CASSLGTVMNTEAFF. CDR3 sequence (DNA): TGTGCCAGCAGTCTGGGGACAGTCATGAACACTGAAGCTTTCTTT.

The CDR3 is CASSVGGQSYNEQFF. The CDR3 nucleotides read TGTGCCAGCAGCGTAGGTGGTCAGTCCTACAATGAGCAGTTCTTC. The chain uses TRBV9 and TRBJ2-1, with D unresolved. CDR1 is SGDLS and CDR2 is YYNGEE in the germline V gene. The CDR3 length is 15 residues. V lost 0 bases, J lost 1 base, and 8 bases lay in between.

The V and J genes are TRBV19 and TRBJ1-1; 10 nucleotides match TRBD1. Looked up from germline, CDR1 is LNHDA and CDR2 is SQIVND (reference sequence). The CDR3 consists of 14 residues. V shed 3 bases and J 5 bases; nucleotides not matched to a gene: 3. This CDR3 is CASSIDRGPTEAFF. CDR3 DNA sequence: TGTGCCAGTAGTATCGACAGGGGGCCAACTGAAGCTTTCTTT.

The rearrangement joins TRBV19 to TRBJ1-1; D is perhaps TRBD1 (5 bases). Germline V lookup: CDR1 LNHDA, CDR2 SQIVND (reference sequence). The CDR3 totals 16 residues. Deletions cut 2 bases from V and 0 bases from J, with 13 bases between. The CDR3 coding sequence is TGTGCCAGTAGTATACGGCAGGGCTTGATGAACACTGAAGCTTTCTTT. This sequence encodes CASSIRQGLMNTEAFF. The full variable domain, with the rest looked up from reference TRBV19 and TRBJ1-1, is DGGITQSPKYLFRKEGQNVTLSCEQNLNHDAMYWYRQDPGQGLRLIYYSQIVNDFQKGDIAEGYSVSREKKESFPLTVTSAQKNPTAFYLCASSIRQGLMNTEAFFGQGTRLTVV.

The chain recombines TRBV5-1 with TRBJ2-5; 13 nucleotides align to TRBD2. V shed 0 bases, J shed 5 bases, and the junction held 7 bases outside the gene matches. Germline V gene lookup returns CDR1 SGHRS and CDR2 YFSETQ. The CDR3 sequence is 17 residues long. The CDR3 DNA reads as TGCGCCAGCAGCTTGGATTTAGGACTAGCGGGGGTGGAGACCCAGTACTTC. Amino acid sequence: CASSLDLGLAGVETQYF. Full variable domain (outside the CDR3, taken from reference TRBV5-1 and TRBJ2-5): KAGVTQTPRYLIKTRGQQVTLSCSPISGHRSVSWYQQTPGQGLQFLFEYFSETQRNKGNFPGRFSGRQFSNSRSEMNVSTLELGDSALYLCASSLDLGLAGVETQYFGPGTRLLVL.

CDR3 residues: CASSSPPYEQYF. The DNA of the CDR3 is TGTGCCAGCAGCTCCCCTCCTTACGAGCAGTACTTC. The rearrangement links TRBV7-2 to TRBJ2-7; D remains unclear. Germline V gene data show CDR1 as SGHTA and CDR2 as FQGNSA. Trimming removed 4 bases from V and 4 bases from J, with 8 bases in between. The CDR3 is 12 amino acids. The entire variable domain, with the rest obtained from reference TRBV7-2 and TRBJ2-7, is as follows: GAGVSQSPSNKVTEKGKDVELRCDPISGHTALYWYRQSLGQGLEFLIYFQGNSAPDKSGLPSDRFSAERTGGSVSTLTIQRTQQEDSAVYLCASSSPPYEQYFGPGTRLTVT.

The chain recombines TRBV9 with TRBJ2-1; tentative D call: TRBD2 (5 bases). V gave up 0 bases and J gave up 9 bases, with 13 bases separating them. This CDR3 region has 14 residues. CDR1 and CDR2 from the germline V gene are SGDLS and YYNGEE. The CDR3 here is CASSVEPSWGEQFF. For the CDR3, the DNA is TGTGCCAGCAGCGTAGAGCCTAGCTGGGGTGAGCAGTTCTTC.

The chain employs TRBV19 and TRBJ2-7; unclear D gene. The length of the CDR3 is 13 residues. Between the trimmed V and J ends, which lost 0 bases and 6 bases, there was a span of 9 bases. In germline, CDR1 is LNHDA, CDR2 SQIVND (reference sequence). The DNA for the CDR3 is TGTGCCAGTAGTATAGATTGGGCGAGCGAGCAGTACTTC. Protein sequence: CASSIDWASEQYF.

The chain carries TRBV19 and TRBJ2-5; the D gene is possibly TRBD1 (5 bases). The CDR3 is 12 amino acids. CDR1 and CDR2 from the germline V gene are LNHDA and SQIVND (reference sequence). Trimming took 5 bases from V and 5 from J, leaving 9 bases between them. The CDR3 bases are TGTGCCAGTAGTCAGGGTCAGGAGACCCAGTACTTC. It encodes CASSQGQETQYF. Variable domain in full (rest from reference TRBV19 and TRBJ2-5): DGGITQSPKYLFRKEGQNVTLSCEQNLNHDAMYWYRQDPGQGLRLIYYSQIVNDFQKGDIAEGYSVSREKKESFPLTVTSAQKNPTAFYLCASSQGQETQYFGPGTRLLVL.

The rearrangement uses TRBV19 and TRBJ1-1; no clear D gene. CDR3 length: 13 residues. V was pared by 1 base and J by 7 bases, with 10 bases between. CDR1 and CDR2 (germline): LNHDA, SQIVND (reference sequence). DNA for the CDR3: TGTGCCAGTAGTATAGGAAGCGGACGTGAAGCTTTCTTT. Translating gives CASSIGSGREAFF.